This T cell receptor (beta chain) originates from a study of siplizumab effects on memory and regulatory T cells. TCRdb's table, derived via immunoSEQ multiplex PCR, lists solely in-frame clones and lacks some. This table holds approximately 90,000 clones, approximately 93% found once. The CDR3 loop spans 11 amino acids. Germline V gene sequence: CDR1 DFQATT, CDR2 SNEGSKA (reference sequence). V was trimmed by 3 bases and J by 4 bases, leaving 7 bases between them. In regard to this clone: Its antigen remains unknown.

Study-level points and caveats: Naive T cells appeared more varied than memory cells and looked like key alloresponse contributors.

The receptor was derived from a human donor in good health. The rearrangement links TRBV20-1 to TRBJ2-7, with D uncertain. Sequenced: non-Treg CD4+ T cells sorted from blood. The chain's CDR3 is CSASTLYEQYF. CDR3 DNA: TGCAGTGCTAGCACACTGTACGAGCAGTACTTC.